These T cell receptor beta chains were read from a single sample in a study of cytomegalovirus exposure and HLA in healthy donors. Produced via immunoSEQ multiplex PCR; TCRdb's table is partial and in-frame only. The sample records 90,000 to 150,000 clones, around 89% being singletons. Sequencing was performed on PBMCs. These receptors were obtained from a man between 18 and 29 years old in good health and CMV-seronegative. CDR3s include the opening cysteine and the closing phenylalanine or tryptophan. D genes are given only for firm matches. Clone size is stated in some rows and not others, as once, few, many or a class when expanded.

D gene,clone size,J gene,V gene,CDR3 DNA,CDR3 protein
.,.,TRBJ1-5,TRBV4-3,TGCGCCAGCAGCCAAGAAATAGGGGGTTTTAATCAGCCCCAGCATTTT,CASSQEIGGFNQPQHF
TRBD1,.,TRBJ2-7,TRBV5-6,TGTGCCAGCAGCCAAAAGGACAGGGGTTACGAGCAGTACTTC,CASSQKDRGYEQYF
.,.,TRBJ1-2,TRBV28,TGTGCCAGCAGTTTAAGCTCAGGGTTTGGCTACACCTTC,CASSLSSGFGYTF
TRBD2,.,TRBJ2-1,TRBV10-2,TGCGCCAGCAGTGCCCCCGGGACTAGCGGGAGGAATGAGCAGTTCTTC,CASSAPGTSGRNEQFF
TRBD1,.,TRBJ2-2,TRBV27,TGTGCCAGCAGTTTATTCAGGGACAGAGAAAGCGGGGAGCTGTTTTTT,CASSLFRDRESGELFF
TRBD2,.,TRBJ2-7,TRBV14,TGTGCCAGCAGCCACTTCCAAACGGGGGGCGAGCAGTACTTC,CASSHFQTGGEQYF
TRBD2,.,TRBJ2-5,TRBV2,TGTGCCAGCAGCGACCAGGGACTATTCAGGGAGACCCAGTACTTC,CASSDQGLFRETQYF
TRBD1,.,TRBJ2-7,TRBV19,TGTGCCAGTAGTATGGACAGGAGAGCCTACGAGCAGTACTTC,CASSMDRRAYEQYF
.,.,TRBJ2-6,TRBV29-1,TGCAGCGTTGAAGAACACAACTCTGGGGCCAACGTCCTGACTTTC,CSVEEHNSGANVLTF
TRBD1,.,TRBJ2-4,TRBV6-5,TGTGCCAGCAGCACTGGGACAGGGAGGGGAAACATTCAGTACTTC,CASSTGTGRGNIQYF
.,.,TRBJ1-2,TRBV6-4,TGTGCCAGCAGTGACTCGAGGGGGAATTTCTATGGCTACACCTTC,CASSDSRGNFYGYTF
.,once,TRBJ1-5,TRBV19,TGTGCCGCTATACGACAGTTTAGCAATCAGCCCCAGCATTTT,CAAIRQFSNQPQHF
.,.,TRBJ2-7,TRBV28,TGTGCCAGCAGCCATACCGGGACATTGGACTTGGGGCAGTACTTC,CASSHTGTLDLGQYF
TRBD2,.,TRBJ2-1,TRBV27,TGTGCCAGCAGTTTAACGATCCCGGGACTAGCGGGAGTGGGGGAGTACAATGAGCAGTTCTTC,CASSLTIPGLAGVGEYNEQFF
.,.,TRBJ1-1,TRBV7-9,TGTGCCAGCAGCCAAGAGCAGGGCTTGAACACTGAAGCTTTCTTT,CASSQEQGLNTEAFF
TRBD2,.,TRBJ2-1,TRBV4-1,TGCGCCAGCAGGACGGGACTAGCCCTCTCTGAGCAGTTCTTC,CASRTGLALSEQFF
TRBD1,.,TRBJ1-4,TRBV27,TGTGCCAGCAGTTTTGGACAGGCGAATGAAAAACTGTTTTTT,CASSFGQANEKLFF
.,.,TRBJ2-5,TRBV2,TGTGCCAGCAGACGGGCGGCGGGGCCTCAAGAGACCCAGTACTTC,CASRRAAGPQETQYF
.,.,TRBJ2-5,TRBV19,TGTGCCAGTACCTCCCGGGGGAAAGAGACCCAGTACTTC,CASTSRGKETQYF
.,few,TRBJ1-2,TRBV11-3,TGTGCCAGCAGCTCATCCTCGGGTCGGGGCTACACCTTC,CASSSSSGRGYTF
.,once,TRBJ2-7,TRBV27,TGTGCCAGCAGTGTCTCGGGGGGCGCTTACTACGAGCAGTACTTC,CASSVSGGAYYEQYF
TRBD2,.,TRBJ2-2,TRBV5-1,TGCGCCAGCAGCTTCGTGGGAGGGCCCACCGGGGAGCTGTTTTTT,CASSFVGGPTGELFF
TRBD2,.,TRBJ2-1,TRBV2,TGTGCCCTGCTAGCGGGAGGGGACAATGAGCAGTTCTTC,CALLAGGDNEQFF
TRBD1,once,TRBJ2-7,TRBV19,TGTGCCAGTAGTTCTGACAGGGGGCCCGGCGAGCAGTACTTC,CASSSDRGPGEQYF
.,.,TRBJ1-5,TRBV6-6,TGTGCCAGCAGTTCTCCAGGACAGCTTAGCAATCAGCCCCAGCATTTT,CASSSPGQLSNQPQHF
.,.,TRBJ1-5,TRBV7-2,TGTGCCAGCAGCTTAGCGGGGGGGCAGGGGAGGCAGCCCCAGCATTTT,CASSLAGGQGRQPQHF
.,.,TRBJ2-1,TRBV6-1,TGTGCCAGCAGTGAAATTTACCTAAGCTCCTACAATGAGCAGTTCTTC,CASSEIYLSSYNEQFF
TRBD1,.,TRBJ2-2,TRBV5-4,TGTGCCAGCAGCTGGGACAGGGGAGGTTACGGGGAGCTGTTTTTT,CASSWDRGGYGELFF
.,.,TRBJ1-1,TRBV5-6,TGTGCCAGCAGCGCCCCAGGGATAGGCAGGGACACTGAAGCTTTCTTT,CASSAPGIGRDTEAFF
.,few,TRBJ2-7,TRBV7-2,TGTGCCAGCAGCTTATCTCAAGACTGGGCCTACGAGCAGTACTTC,CASSLSQDWAYEQYF
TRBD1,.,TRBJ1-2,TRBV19,TGTGCCAGTAGTACCCCCCGGACAGGGAGTGTCTATGGCTACACCTTC,CASSTPRTGSVYGYTF
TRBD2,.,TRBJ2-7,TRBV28,TGTGCCAGCAGCCCTACGGGGGGTTCCTACGAGCAGTACTTC,CASSPTGGSYEQYF
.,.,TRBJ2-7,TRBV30,TGTGCCTGGAGTCGGGACTTAAGTTACTCCTACGAGCAGTACTTC,CAWSRDLSYSYEQYF
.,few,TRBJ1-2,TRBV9,TGTGCCAGCAGCGTCTCCTGGACAGTTTCAGGTTCTGGCTACACCTTC,CASSVSWTVSGSGYTF
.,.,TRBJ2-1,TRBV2,TGTGCCAGCAGTGAGCTAGCAGCGTCCTACAATGAGCAGTTCTTC,CASSELAASYNEQFF
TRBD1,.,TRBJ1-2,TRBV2,TGTGCCAGCAGTACAATAGTCACAGGGGGCGTAGGCTACACCTTC,CASSTIVTGGVGYTF
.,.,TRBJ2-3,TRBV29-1,TGCAGCGTTGAAGATCGGTACAGAAGCACAGATACGCAGTATTTT,CSVEDRYRSTDTQYF
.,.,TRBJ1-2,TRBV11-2,TGTGCCAGCAGCGGTCTCGGACAGCATATTAACTATGGCTACACCTTC,CASSGLGQHINYGYTF
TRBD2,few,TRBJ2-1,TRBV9,TGTGCCAGCAGCGTAGCGGGGAGGGCTAATGAGCAGTTCTTC,CASSVAGRANEQFF
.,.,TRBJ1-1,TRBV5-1,TGCGCCAGCAGCTTGTCCGGGGTGGGCACTGAAGCTTTCTTT,CASSLSGVGTEAFF
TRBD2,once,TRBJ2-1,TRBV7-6,TGTGCATCGGCGGGAGGCTACAATGAGCAGTTCTTC,CASAGGYNEQFF
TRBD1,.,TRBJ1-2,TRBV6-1,TGTGCCAGCAGTGGACAGGGTTATGGCTACACCTTC,CASSGQGYGYTF
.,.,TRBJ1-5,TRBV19,TGTGCCAGTACCGATCCAGGGTACCAGCCCCAGCATTTT,CASTDPGYQPQHF
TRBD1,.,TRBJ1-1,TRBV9,TGTGCCAGCAGCGTATGGGACAGGGACGAAGCTTTCTTT,CASSVWDRDEAFF